This entry lists 4 T cell receptor beta chains sequenced from one sample in a study of blood T cell repertoires in COVID-19. This table comes from immunoSEQ multiplex PCR, and its TCRdb copy is limited to in-frame clones, with some not included. The table has approximately 230,000 clones, around 89% seen once. What was sequenced was PBMCs or T cells enriched from blood (not recorded which). The receptors were gathered from a woman younger than 45 who had recovered from COVID-19.

The count of this clone is one. The chain recombines TRBV2 with TRBJ2-7; D gene uncertain. CDR1 and CDR2 (germline): SNHLY, FYNNEI. CDR3 length equals 13 residues. V lost 6 bases to trimming and J lost 0 bases, with 9 bases between them. The CDR3 sequence: CASSSVSSYEQYF. Here the CDR3 DNA reads TGTGCCAGCAGCAGTGTAAGCTCCTACGAGCAGTACTTC.

This clone came up a few times. This chain links TRBV6-2 or TRBV6-3 with TRBJ2-2, with D perhaps TRBD1 (6 bases). The CDR3 length is 14 residues. Germline-derived CDR1 and CDR2 are MNHEY and SVGEGT. V lost 5 bases to trimming and J lost 1 base, with 8 bases between them. This CDR3 reads CASSDRMNTGELFF. CDR3 sequence (DNA): TGTGCCAGCAGTGACAGGATGAACACCGGGGAGCTGTTTTTT.

This clone has only one observation. This chain links TRBV4-3 with TRBJ1-2; D call uncertain. V was pared by 2 bases and J by 9 bases, with 19 bases between. The CDR3 covers 15 residues. Per the germline V gene, CDR1 is LGHNA and CDR2 is YSLEER. DNA for the CDR3: TGCGCCAGCAGCCAAAGAACAGCTCTGGTTCTTAGCTACACCTTC. Translation: CASSQRTALVLSYTF.

This clone was seen only a few times. The chain has TRBV19 and TRBJ2-7; possible D gene TRBD1, 6 bases. CDR1 is LNHDA and CDR2 is SQIVND in the germline V gene (reference sequence). The V gene lost 5 bases and the J gene lost 6 bases, with 26 bases spanning the gap. This CDR3 has 17 residues. The CDR3: CASSYGGSGTLDGEQYF. The CDR3 bases are TGTGCCAGTAGTTATGGGGGTTCCGGGACACTCGATGGCGAGCAGTACTTC. Full variable domain (rest looked up from reference TRBV19 and TRBJ2-7): DGGITQSPKYLFRKEGQNVTLSCEQNLNHDAMYWYRQDPGQGLRLIYYSQIVNDFQKGDIAEGYSVSREKKESFPLTVTSAQKNPTAFYLCASSYGGSGTLDGEQYFGPGTRLTVT.